Reported below is one T cell receptor beta chain. This specimen comes from a study of blood T cell repertoires in COVID-19. Study-wide background: Material from acute and convalescent COVID-19 was sourced from the United States, Italy and Spain.

As processed by the authors: Amplification of reference gene primers provided the estimated nucleated cell counts. Assay: immunoSEQ multiplex PCR; the TCRdb copy retains only in-frame clones and omits some. V and J calls and clone size are copied from that table; D and trimming were computed from the DNA. Here the sample spans roughly 190,000 clones, over 75% being singletons. CDR1 is SGHRS, CDR2 YFSETQ, per germline. Trimming took off 1 base at V and 4 bases at J, with 8 bases between the two ends. This CDR3 has 13 amino acids. The TCR comes from a man between 50 and 59 years old with acute or convalescent COVID-19. The genes are TRBV5-1 and TRBJ1-2; D gene uncertain. The sequencing input was peripheral blood. CDR3 DNA: TGCGCCAGCAGCTTGAACCTGGCCTATGGCTACACCTTC. This sequence encodes CASSLNLAYGYTF. The full variable domain, with the rest looked up from reference TRBV5-1 and TRBJ1-2, is KAGVTQTPRYLIKTRGQQVTLSCSPISGHRSVSWYQQTPGQGLQFLFEYFSETQRNKGNFPGRFSGRQFSNSRSEMNVSTLELGDSALYLCASSLNLAYGYTFGSGTRLTVV.